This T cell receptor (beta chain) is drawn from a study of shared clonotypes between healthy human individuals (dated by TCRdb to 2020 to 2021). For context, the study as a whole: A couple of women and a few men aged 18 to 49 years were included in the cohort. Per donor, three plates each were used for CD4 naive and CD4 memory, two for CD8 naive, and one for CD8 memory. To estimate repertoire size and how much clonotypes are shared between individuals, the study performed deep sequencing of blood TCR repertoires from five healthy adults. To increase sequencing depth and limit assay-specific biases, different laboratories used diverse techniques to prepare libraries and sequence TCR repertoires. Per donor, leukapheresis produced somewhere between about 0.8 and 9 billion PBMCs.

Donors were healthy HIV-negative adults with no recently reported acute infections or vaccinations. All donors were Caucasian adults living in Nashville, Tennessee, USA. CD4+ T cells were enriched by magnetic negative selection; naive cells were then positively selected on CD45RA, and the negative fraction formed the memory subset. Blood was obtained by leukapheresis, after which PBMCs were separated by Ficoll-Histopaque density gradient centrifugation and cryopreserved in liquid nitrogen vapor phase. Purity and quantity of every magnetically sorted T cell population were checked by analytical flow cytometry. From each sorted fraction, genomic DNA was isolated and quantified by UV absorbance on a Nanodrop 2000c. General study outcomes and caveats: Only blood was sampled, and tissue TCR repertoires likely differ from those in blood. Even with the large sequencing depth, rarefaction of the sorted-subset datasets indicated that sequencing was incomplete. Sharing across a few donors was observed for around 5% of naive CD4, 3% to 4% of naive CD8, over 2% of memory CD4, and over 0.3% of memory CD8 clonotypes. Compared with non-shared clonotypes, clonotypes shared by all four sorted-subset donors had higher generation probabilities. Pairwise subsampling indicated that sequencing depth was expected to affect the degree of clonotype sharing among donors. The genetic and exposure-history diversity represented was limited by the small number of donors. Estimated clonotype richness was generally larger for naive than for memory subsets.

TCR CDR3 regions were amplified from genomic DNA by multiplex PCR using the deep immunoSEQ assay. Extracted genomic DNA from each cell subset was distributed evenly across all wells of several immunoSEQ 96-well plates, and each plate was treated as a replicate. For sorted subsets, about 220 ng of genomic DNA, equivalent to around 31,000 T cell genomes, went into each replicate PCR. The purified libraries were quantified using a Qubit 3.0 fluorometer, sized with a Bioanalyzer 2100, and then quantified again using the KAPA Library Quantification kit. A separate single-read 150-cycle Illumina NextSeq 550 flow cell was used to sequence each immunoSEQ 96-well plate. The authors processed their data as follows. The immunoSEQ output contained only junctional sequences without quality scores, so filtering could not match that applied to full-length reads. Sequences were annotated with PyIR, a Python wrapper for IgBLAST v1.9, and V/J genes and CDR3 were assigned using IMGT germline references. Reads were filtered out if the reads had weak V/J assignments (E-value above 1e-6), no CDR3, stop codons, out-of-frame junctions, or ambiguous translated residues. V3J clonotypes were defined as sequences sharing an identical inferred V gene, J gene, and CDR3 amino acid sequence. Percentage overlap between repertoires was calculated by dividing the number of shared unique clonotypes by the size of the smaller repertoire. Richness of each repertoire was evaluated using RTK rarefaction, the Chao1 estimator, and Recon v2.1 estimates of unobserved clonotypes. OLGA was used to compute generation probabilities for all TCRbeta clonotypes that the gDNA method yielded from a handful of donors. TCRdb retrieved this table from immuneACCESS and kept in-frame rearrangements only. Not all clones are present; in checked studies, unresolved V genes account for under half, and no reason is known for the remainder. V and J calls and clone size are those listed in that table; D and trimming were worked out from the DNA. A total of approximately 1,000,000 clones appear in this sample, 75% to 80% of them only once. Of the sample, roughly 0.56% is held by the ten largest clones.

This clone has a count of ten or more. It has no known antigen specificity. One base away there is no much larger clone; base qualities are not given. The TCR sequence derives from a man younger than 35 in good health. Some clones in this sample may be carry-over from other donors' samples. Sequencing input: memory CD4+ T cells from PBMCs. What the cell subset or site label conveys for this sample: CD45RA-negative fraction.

Here is the DNA: TGTGCCAGCAGCTTCCAGCGCTTCACAGATACGCAGTATTTT. This sequence encodes CASSFQRFTDTQYF. This chain is built from TRBV7-2 and TRBJ2-3, with an unclear D gene assignment. V and J lose 3 bases and 2 bases, and a span of 9 bases separates them. The CDR3 spans 14 residues, from the cysteine through the phenylalanine. Only CDR3 DNA remains: 42 bases, in frame from the first base. The germline V gene supplies CDR1 SGHTA and CDR2 FQGNSA. Reference TRBV7-2 and TRBJ2-3 genes cover what lies past the CDR3, so the full variable domain is GAGVSQSPSNKVTEKGKDVELRCDPISGHTALYWYRQSLGQGLEFLIYFQGNSAPDKSGLPSDRFSAERTGGSVSTLTIQRTQQEDSAVYLCASSFQRFTDTQYFGPGTRLTVL.